One TCR beta chain is described in this entry. Its antigen remains unidentified. The CDR3 consists of 14 residues. An amount of about 3,500 ng of total RNA was used for each TCR library. TCRdb reprocessed the 5' RACE reads, with one entry per CDR3 protein and no DNA. The repertoire shows roughly 150,000 distinct CDR3 sequences; the top ten hold approximately 3%. Each donor gave about 2.5 ml of peripheral blood. This sample is part of a study of monozygotic twins with inflammatory bowel disease. Overall study findings and caveats: Twin pairs that were concordant did not differ from discordant pairs in repertoire similarity, possibly from limited power. Compared with healthy twins, IBD patients shared fewer clonotypes with others, especially with disease activity.

Specimen: blood. This receptor was taken from a human donor with ulcerative colitis or Crohn's disease, or a healthy co-twin of an affected twin (not recorded which). The V and J genes are TRBV12-3 or TRBV12-4 and TRBJ1-5. CDR3 loop: CASSWGESNQPQHF.